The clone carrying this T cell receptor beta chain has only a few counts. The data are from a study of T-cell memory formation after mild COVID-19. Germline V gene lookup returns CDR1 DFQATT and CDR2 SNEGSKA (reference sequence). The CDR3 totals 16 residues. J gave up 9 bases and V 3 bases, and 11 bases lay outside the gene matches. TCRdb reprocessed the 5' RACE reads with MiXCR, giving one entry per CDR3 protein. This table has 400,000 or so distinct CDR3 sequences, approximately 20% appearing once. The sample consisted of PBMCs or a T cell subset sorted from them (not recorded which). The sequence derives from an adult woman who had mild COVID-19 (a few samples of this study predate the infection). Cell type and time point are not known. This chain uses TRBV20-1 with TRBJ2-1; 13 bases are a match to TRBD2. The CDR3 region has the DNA TGCAGTGCTAGCGGGTCAACTAGCGGGAGGGTTAGTGAGCAGTTCTTC. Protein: CSASGSTSGRVSEQFF.